The 31 T cell receptor beta chains in this list originate from one sample, sequenced in a study of response to subunit inactivated influenza vaccine. TCRdb passed the RT-PCR reads through MiXCR, listing each CDR3 protein once. Found here are roughly 700,000 distinct CDR3 sequences, roughly 14% of them singletons; the top ten hold around 7.3%. Sequences were derived from PBMCs from blood, sampled less than 15 days before vaccination. The receptor set was obtained from a man over 45 who received an inactivated influenza vaccine.

At least ten counts were recorded for this clonotype. This sequence joins TRBV20-1 and TRBJ1-5; D is ambiguous. V was shortened by 3 bases and J by 0 bases, with 3 bases between the two germline ends. Germline V gives CDR1 DFQATT, CDR2 SNEGSKA (reference sequence). This CDR3 has 12 amino acids. CDR3 DNA sequence: TGCAGTGCTAGGTATAGCAATCAGCCCCAGCATTTT. It codes for CSARYSNQPQHF.

V is TRBV29-1 and J is TRBJ2-2, with 9 bases aligning to TRBD1. V lost 7 bases to trimming and J lost 3 bases; unmatched junction nucleotides: 6. This CDR3 has 14 amino acids. Germline V gene lookup returns CDR1 SQVTM and CDR2 ANQGSEA. CDR3 nucleotides: TGCAGCGCTATGTGGACAGGGGACACCGGGGAGCTGTTTTTT. It yields the protein CSAMWTGDTGELFF.

This clonotype came up many times. The gene calls are TRBV12-3 or TRBV12-4 and TRBJ1-6; no firm D call. V lost 3 bases and J lost 9, with 12 bases in between. The CDR3 runs to 14 residues. The CDR3 sequence is CASSFEGSRSPLHF. The CDR3 DNA sequence: TGTGCCAGCAGTTTTGAGGGAAGTCGTTCACCCCTCCACTTT.

The rearrangement joins TRBV7-2 to TRBJ2-1; 7 nucleotides agree with TRBD2. The germline CDR1 and CDR2 sequences are SGHTA and FQGNSA. The length of the CDR3 is 16 residues. The junction had 11 bases not matched to a gene; V was cut back by 1 base and J by 8 bases. CDR3 protein: CASSLGWAGDPDEQFF. The CDR3 DNA reads TGTGCCAGCAGCTTAGGGTGGGCGGGAGATCCGGATGAGCAGTTCTTC.

J is TRBJ2-1 and V is TRBV20-1, with 10 bases lining up with TRBD2. The germline gives CDR1 DFQATT, CDR2 SNEGSKA (reference sequence). V lost 1 base to trimming and J lost 0 bases; unmatched junction nucleotides: 3. The CDR3 has 16 amino acids. The CDR3 is CSARVASGSSYNEQFF. Written as DNA, the CDR3 is TGCAGTGCTAGAGTGGCTAGCGGGAGCTCCTACAATGAGCAGTTCTTC.

The chain has TRBV7-8 and TRBJ2-3, with 8 bases aligning to TRBD2. This CDR3 contains 16 residues. J was trimmed by 2 bases and V by 2 bases; bases with no gene match: 6. The germline CDR1 and CDR2 sequences are SGHVS and FQNEAQ. The DNA for the CDR3 is TGTGCCAGCAGCTTATTGCTCGGGGGGGACACAGATACGCAGTATTTT. It yields the protein CASSLLLGGDTDTQYF.

This clonotype was seen more than once but under ten times. The CDR3 loop is CASSQVGGNYGYTF. Written as DNA, the CDR3 is TGCGCCAGCAGCCAAGTAGGAGGGAACTATGGCTACACCTTC. This chain links TRBV4-1 with TRBJ1-2; D is undetermined. The germline V gene encodes CDR1 MGHRA and CDR2 YSYEKL. The CDR3 length is 14 residues. Trimming left V 1 base short and J 2 bases short, with 8 bases between.

The V and J genes are TRBV7-9 and TRBJ2-1; D is uncertain. V was pared by 5 bases and J by 11 bases, with 7 bases between. Germline V lookup: CDR1 SEHNR, CDR2 FQNEAQ (reference sequence). The CDR3 totals 10 residues. The CDR3 sequence is CASSIDQQFF. For the CDR3, the DNA is TGTGCCAGCAGCATAGACCAGCAGTTCTTC.

This chain connects TRBV11-2 to TRBJ2-3, with 11 bases that match TRBD2. The CDR3 consists of 20 residues. Trimming removed 5 bases from V and 3 bases from J; junction bases left unmatched: 19. Looked up from germline, CDR1 is SGHAT and CDR2 is FQNNGV. CDR3 residues: CASSPRGVAGGPGSTDTQYF. In nucleotides, the CDR3 is TGTGCCAGCAGCCCCCGTGGGGTAGCGGGAGGGCCTGGATCGACAGATACGCAGTATTTT.

This rearrangement joins TRBV4-3 to TRBJ2-1, with a weak D call TRBD2 (6 bases). This CDR3 contains 17 residues. Germline V lookup: CDR1 LGHNA, CDR2 YSLEER. Trimming left V 0 bases short and J 3 bases short, with 15 bases between. CDR3 DNA sequence: TGCGCCAGCAGCCAAGATGGGTGGGGTAGCGGCTACAATGAGCAGTTCTTC. It is translated as CASSQDGWGSGYNEQFF.

This clonotype came up a few times. The gene calls are TRBV30 and TRBJ1-5, with D unresolved. V was pared by 3 bases and J by 7 bases, with 13 bases between. Germline CDR1 reads GTSNPN; CDR2 reads SVGIG (reference sequence). The CDR3 is 13 amino acids. CDR3 sequence: CAWSVSGVQPQHF. DNA of the CDR3: TGTGCCTGGAGCGTGTCGGGCGTCCAGCCCCAGCATTTT.

The chain has TRBV9 and TRBJ2-1; 14 bases agree with TRBD2. Germline values: CDR1 SGDLS, CDR2 YYNGEE. V gave up 0 bases and J gave up 8 bases; unmatched junction bases: 4. The CDR3 contains 16 residues. The CDR3 loop is CASSVEGGLAGDEQFF. CDR3 nucleotide sequence: TGTGCCAGCAGCGTAGAGGGGGGACTAGCGGGGGATGAGCAGTTCTTC.

The V gene is TRBV5-5, the J gene TRBJ2-7; 9 bases map to TRBD1. The length of the CDR3 is 14 residues. Germline-derived CDR1 and CDR2 are SGHKS and YYEKEE (reference sequence). V dropped 6 bases and J dropped 2; count of bases not matched to a gene: 6. The CDR3 coding sequence is TGTGCCAGCAAACAGGGACAGGGCACCTACGAGCAGTACTTC. Its protein product is CASKQGQGTYEQYF. The full variable domain, completed using reference TRBV5-5 and TRBJ2-7, is DAGVTQSPTHLIKTRGQQVTLRCSPISGHKSVSWYQQVLGQGPQFIFQYYEKEERGRGNFPDRFSARQFPNYSSELNVNALLLGDSALYLCASKQGQGTYEQYFGPGTRLTVT.

The rearrangement uses TRBV15 and TRBJ2-1; D unclear. CDR3 size: 16 residues. Per the germline V gene, CDR1 is LNHNV and CDR2 is YYDKDF (reference sequence). The germline V and J ends were trimmed by 4 bases and 0 bases, with 13 bases remaining between them. The CDR3 spells CATSKGTPISYNEQFF. In DNA form, the CDR3 reads TGTGCCACCAGCAAGGGCACTCCAATCTCCTACAATGAGCAGTTCTTC.

V is TRBV6-1 and J is TRBJ2-1, with 8 bases aligning to TRBD2. V lost 6 bases, J lost 5 bases, and 9 bases stayed unmatched. Germline CDR1 and CDR2: MNHNS and SASEGT. The CDR3 contains 15 residues. CDR3 residues: CASRTQAGENNEQFF. The DNA of the CDR3 is TGTGCCAGCAGAACCCAAGCGGGAGAGAACAATGAGCAGTTCTTC.

This clonotype came up a few times. The chain combines TRBV25-1 with TRBJ1-5; D gene uncertain. The germline V gene has CDR1 MGHDK and CDR2 SYGVNS. Trimming stripped 5 bases from V and 2 bases from J, with 13 bases between. The CDR3 extends over 15 amino acids. The CDR3 DNA reads TGTGCCAGCAGTCCCGCGGCGCTGGGCAATCAGCCCCAGCATTTT. This translates into CASSPAALGNQPQHF.

In its sample, this clonotype was seen a few times. The chain uses TRBV6-4 and TRBJ2-1; 7 nucleotides agree with TRBD1. Germline V gene lookup returns CDR1 MRHNA and CDR2 SNTAGT. J was trimmed by 7 bases and V by 3 bases; bases with no gene match: 0. CDR3 length: 12 amino acids. Here the CDR3 DNA reads TGTGCCAGCAGTGAGGGACAGAATGAGCAGTTCTTC. The encoded protein is CASSEGQNEQFF.

In its sample, this clonotype was seen a few times. This rearrangement joins TRBV10-2 to TRBJ2-3; 10 nucleotides align to TRBD2. Germline trimming cut 7 bases from V and 6 bases from J; bases unmatched to any gene: 10. Germline V lookup: CDR1 WSHSY, CDR2 SAAADI. This CDR3 is built from 15 residues. The CDR3 loop is CASTGLAGVGDTQYF. The CDR3 nucleotides read TGCGCCAGCACCGGGCTAGCGGGGGTCGGGGATACGCAGTATTTT.

This clonotype has a handful of counts. The chain carries TRBV9 and TRBJ1-1; the D gene is possibly TRBD1 (6 bases). The CDR3 spans 16 residues. V dropped 0 bases and J dropped 4 bases, with 16 bases sitting between them. Looked up from germline, CDR1 is SGDLS and CDR2 is YYNGEE. CDR3 DNA: TGTGCCAGCAGCGTAGCTCCTGGCAGGGGCGCCACTGAAGCTTTCTTT. Translated: CASSVAPGRGATEAFF. Full variable domain (outside the CDR3, taken from reference TRBV9 and TRBJ1-1): DSGVTQTPKHLITATGQRVTLRCSPRSGDLSVYWYQQSLDQGLQFLIQYYNGEERAKGNILERFSAQQFPDLHSELNLSSLELGDSALYFCASSVAPGRGATEAFFGQGTRLTVV.

This clonotype was seen a few times. This chain joins TRBV9 and TRBJ2-5, with D tentatively TRBD1 (5 bases). V gave up 0 bases and J gave up 3 bases, with 21 bases separating them. Per the germline V gene, CDR1 is SGDLS and CDR2 is YYNGEE. The CDR3 has 18 residues. In DNA form, the CDR3 reads TGTGCCAGCAGCGTAGCCAGTAGCTTGTTGGCAGGGAAAGAGACCCAGTACTTC. Translating it yields CASSVASSLLAGKETQYF.

V gene TRBV5-1 combines with J gene TRBJ2-3; 9 bases map to TRBD1. J was trimmed by 5 bases and V by 4 bases; bases with no gene match: 5. The CDR3 is 14 residues long. Germline CDR1 SGHRS, CDR2 YFSETQ. The CDR3 sequence: CASSATGGGDTQYF. The CDR3 bases are TGCGCCAGCAGCGCAACAGGGGGCGGAGATACGCAGTATTTT. Supplemented by reference TRBV5-1 and TRBJ2-3, the full variable domain reads KAGVTQTPRYLIKTRGQQVTLSCSPISGHRSVSWYQQTPGQGLQFLFEYFSETQRNKGNFPGRFSGRQFSNSRSEMNVSTLELGDSALYLCASSATGGGDTQYFGPGTRLTVL.

This clonotype was counted only a few times. This chain joins TRBV7-8 and TRBJ1-3; 10 bases align to TRBD1. The CDR3 totals 13 residues. The ends lost 5 bases at V and 9 bases at J; junction bases unmatched: 4. Looked up from germline, CDR1 is SGHVS and CDR2 is FQNEAQ. The chain's CDR3 is CASSLGQGGTIYF. In DNA, the CDR3 is TGTGCCAGCAGCCTTGGACAGGGGGGCACCATATATTTT.

V usage is TRBV7-8 and J usage is TRBJ1-1; D gene uncertain. V shed 5 bases and J shed 4 bases, with 17 bases lying between them. This CDR3 comprises 15 residues. Germline CDR1 SGHVS, CDR2 FQNEAQ. The CDR3 DNA reads TGTGCCAGCAGCCCCCAACGTGCGGGTTTCACTGAAGCTTTCTTT. Translation gives CASSPQRAGFTEAFF.

The gene calls are TRBV20-1 and TRBJ2-5; D perhaps matches TRBD1 (7 bases). The CDR3 has 13 residues. The germline CDR1 and CDR2 sequences are DFQATT and SNEGSKA (reference sequence). Trimming cost V 4 bases and J 4 bases, with 13 bases left between them. Here the CDR3 DNA reads TGCAGTGCTAAGCTCCAGGGGGGAGAGACCCAGTACTTC. Translation gives CSAKLQGGETQYF.

Notes on this clonotype: With a much larger clone just one base away, this may be a read error. The chain couples TRBV6-2 or TRBV6-3 to TRBJ2-5; no definite D call. The CDR3 is made up of 11 amino acids. Germline V lookup: CDR1 MNHEY, CDR2 SVGEGT. Trimming pared 6 bases from V and 3 bases from J, leaving 5 bases between. This chain's CDR3 is CASRREETQYF. The DNA for the CDR3 is TGTGCCAGCAGAAGAGAAGAGACCCAGTACTTC.

The V call is TRBV11-2, the J call TRBJ2-1; TRBD2 aligns across 12 bases. The CDR3 has 19 residues. The germline gives CDR1 SGHAT, CDR2 FQNNGV. V gave up 2 bases and J gave up 5 bases; unmatched junction bases: 13. In DNA form, the CDR3 reads TGTGCCAGCAGCTTATTAGTGACTAGCGGGAGAAGGATCCACAATGAGCAGTTCTTC. This sequence encodes CASSLLVTSGRRIHNEQFF.

The chain combines TRBV28 with TRBJ1-5, with 9 bases matching TRBD1. The CDR3 totals 18 residues. CDR1 is MDHEN, CDR2 SYDVKM, per germline. Unmatched junction bases numbered 12, after V lost 2 bases and J lost 4 bases. CDR3 residues: CASSLPRPGQGRNQPQHF. The CDR3 DNA follows: TGTGCCAGCAGTTTACCTCGACCGGGACAGGGCAGGAATCAGCCCCAGCATTTT.

This clonotype came up a few times. The gene calls are TRBV7-9 and TRBJ2-1; no firm D call. CDR3 length equals 9 residues. V was clipped by 11 bases and J by 8 bases, with 7 bases between them. The germline gives CDR1 SEHNR, CDR2 FQNEAQ (reference sequence). This CDR3 reads CAPWDEQFF. CDR3 DNA: TGTGCCCCCTGGGATGAGCAGTTCTTC. The full variable domain, its missing parts supplied by reference TRBV7-9 and TRBJ2-1, is DTGVSQNPRHKITKRGQNVTFRCDPISEHNRLYWYRQTLGQGPEFLTYFQNEAQLEKSRLLSDRFSAERPKGSFSTLEIQRTEQGDSAMYLCAPWDEQFFGPGTRLTVL.

In this sample, this clonotype turned up a few times. This chain connects TRBV4-1 to TRBJ2-2; no reliable D call. V gave up 0 bases and J gave up 8 bases, with 10 bases separating them. The CDR3 covers 14 residues. Per germline, CDR1 MGHRA and CDR2 YSYEKL. CDR3 nucleotides: TGCGCCAGCAGCCAAGATGAGGCTCCTGGGGAGCTGTTTTTT. This codes for CASSQDEAPGELFF.

This clonotype turned up a few times. The genes are TRBV27 and TRBJ2-1; 7 positions match TRBD2. The CDR3 contains 14 residues. The germline gives CDR1 MNHEY, CDR2 SMNVEV (reference sequence). V dropped 8 bases and J dropped 4; count of bases not matched to a gene: 8. This CDR3 reads CASGGDLGYNEQFF. The CDR3, as DNA: TGTGCCAGCGGGGGGGATTTGGGTTACAATGAGCAGTTCTTC.

This clonotype was seen a handful of times. The chain employs TRBV4-2 and TRBJ1-6; D ambiguous. Trimming removed 3 bases at V and 7 bases at J, with 4 bases between. CDR1 and CDR2 (germline): LGHNA, YNFKEQ. CDR3 length: 12 amino acids. This CDR3 reads CASSHENSPLHF. CDR3 in DNA: TGTGCCAGCAGCCACGAGAATTCACCCCTCCACTTT.